This T cell receptor beta chain was observed in a study of blood T cell repertoires in COVID-19. Donors in Cohort 3 who had recovered were those with two negative PCRs, healthcare professional clearance, or resolution of their symptoms. The germline gives CDR1 SGHDT, CDR2 YYEEEE. The V gene lost 0 bases and the J gene lost 6 bases, with 9 bases spanning the gap. The CDR3 spans 13 residues. Original data processing: Amplification with reference gene primers provided the estimates of nucleated cell counts. TCRdb keeps only in-frame clones here, not all; method: immunoSEQ multiplex PCR. Clonal size and the V and J genes are those of that table, whereas D and trimming came from the DNA. The data show 200,000 to 250,000 clones, with roughly four fifths seen just once and under 2% held by the top ten. This clone was seen a single time.

The chain combines TRBV5-6 with TRBJ1-2; D is unclear. Sequenced sample: PBMCs or T cells enriched from blood (not recorded which). This TCR derives from a man between 60 and 75 years old who had recovered from COVID-19. CDR3 loop: CASSLVRENGYTF. CDR3 coding DNA: TGTGCCAGCAGCTTGGTACGGGAAAATGGCTACACCTTC. Drawing the rest from reference TRBV5-6 and TRBJ1-2, the complete variable domain is DAGVTQSPTHLIKTRGQQVTLRCSPKSGHDTVSWYQQALGQGPQFIFQYYEEEERQRGNFPDRFSGHQFPNYSSELNVNALLLGDSALYLCASSLVRENGYTFGSGTRLTVV.